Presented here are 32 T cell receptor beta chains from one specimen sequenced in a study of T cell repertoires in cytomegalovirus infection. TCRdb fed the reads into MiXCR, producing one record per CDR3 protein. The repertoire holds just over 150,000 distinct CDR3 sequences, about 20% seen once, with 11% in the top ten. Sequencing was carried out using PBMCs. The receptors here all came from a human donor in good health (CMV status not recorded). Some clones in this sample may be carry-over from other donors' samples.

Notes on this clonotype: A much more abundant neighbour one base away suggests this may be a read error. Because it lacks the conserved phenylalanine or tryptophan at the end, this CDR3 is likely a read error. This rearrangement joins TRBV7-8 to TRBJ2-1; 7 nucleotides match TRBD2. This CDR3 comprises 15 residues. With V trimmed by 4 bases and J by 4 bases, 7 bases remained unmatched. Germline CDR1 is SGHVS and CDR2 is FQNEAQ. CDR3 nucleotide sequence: TGTGCCAGCAGCTCGGACCTCGGGGGGTACAATGAGCAGTTCTTA. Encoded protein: CASSSDLGGYNEQFL.

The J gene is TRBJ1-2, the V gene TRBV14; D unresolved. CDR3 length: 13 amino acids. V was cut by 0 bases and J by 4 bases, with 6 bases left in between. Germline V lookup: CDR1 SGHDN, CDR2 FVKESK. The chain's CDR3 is CASSQEDFYGYTF. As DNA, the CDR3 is TGTGCCAGCAGCCAAGAGGATTTCTATGGCTACACCTTC.

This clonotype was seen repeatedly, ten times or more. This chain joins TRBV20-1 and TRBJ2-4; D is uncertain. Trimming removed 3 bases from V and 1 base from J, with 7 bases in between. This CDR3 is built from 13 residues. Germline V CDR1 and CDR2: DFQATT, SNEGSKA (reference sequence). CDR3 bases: TGCAGTGCTAGCGTCACCGCCAAAAACATTCAGTACTTC. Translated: CSASVTAKNIQYF.

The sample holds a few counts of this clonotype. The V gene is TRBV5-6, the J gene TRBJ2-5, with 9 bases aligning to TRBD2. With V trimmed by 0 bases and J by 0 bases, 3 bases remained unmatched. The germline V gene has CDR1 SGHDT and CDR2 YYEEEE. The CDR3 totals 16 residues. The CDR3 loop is CASSLELAGYQETQYF. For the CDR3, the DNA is TGTGCCAGCAGCTTGGAGCTAGCGGGATACCAAGAGACCCAGTACTTC.

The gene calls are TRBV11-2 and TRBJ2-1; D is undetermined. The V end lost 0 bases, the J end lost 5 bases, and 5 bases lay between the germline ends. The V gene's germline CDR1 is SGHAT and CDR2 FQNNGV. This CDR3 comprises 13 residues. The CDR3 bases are TGTGCCAGCAGCTTAGACAGGAACAATGAGCAGTTCTTC. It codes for CASSLDRNNEQFF.

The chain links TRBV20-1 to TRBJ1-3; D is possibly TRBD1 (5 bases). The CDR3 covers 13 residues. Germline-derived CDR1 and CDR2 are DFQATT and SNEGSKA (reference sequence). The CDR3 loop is CSARGGSGNTIYF. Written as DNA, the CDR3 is TGCAGCGCGCGTGGGGGATCTGGAAACACCATATATTTT.

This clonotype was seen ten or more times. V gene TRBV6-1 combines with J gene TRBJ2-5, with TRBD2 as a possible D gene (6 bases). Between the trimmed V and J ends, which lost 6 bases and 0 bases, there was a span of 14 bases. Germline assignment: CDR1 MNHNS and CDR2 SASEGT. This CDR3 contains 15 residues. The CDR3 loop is CASSQGLTYQETQYF. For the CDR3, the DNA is TGTGCCAGCAGCCAGGGACTTACGTACCAAGAGACCCAGTACTTC.

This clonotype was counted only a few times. The CDR3 region is CASSSGTGNTEAFF. The CDR3 coding sequence is TGTGCCAGCAGCTCAGGGACAGGGAACACTGAAGCTTTCTTT. The chain carries TRBV7-3 and TRBJ1-1; 8 bases match TRBD1. The germline V gene encodes CDR1 SGHTA and CDR2 FQGTGA. The CDR3 is 14 amino acids. The junction had 2 bases not matched to a gene; V was cut back by 4 bases and J by 1 base.

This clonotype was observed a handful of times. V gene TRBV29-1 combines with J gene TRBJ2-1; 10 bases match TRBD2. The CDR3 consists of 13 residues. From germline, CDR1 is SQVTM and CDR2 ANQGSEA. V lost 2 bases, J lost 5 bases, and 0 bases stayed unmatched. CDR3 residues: CSVELAGDNEQFF. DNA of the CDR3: TGCAGCGTTGAACTAGCGGGAGACAATGAGCAGTTCTTC.

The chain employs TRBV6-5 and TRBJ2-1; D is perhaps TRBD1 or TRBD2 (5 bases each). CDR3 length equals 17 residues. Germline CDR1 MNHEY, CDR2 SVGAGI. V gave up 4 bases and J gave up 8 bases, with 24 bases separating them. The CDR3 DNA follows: TGTGCCAGCAGTTGGGTGGGGGTTTTTTCCAAATTCGATGAGCAGTTCTTC. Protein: CASSWVGVFSKFDEQFF.

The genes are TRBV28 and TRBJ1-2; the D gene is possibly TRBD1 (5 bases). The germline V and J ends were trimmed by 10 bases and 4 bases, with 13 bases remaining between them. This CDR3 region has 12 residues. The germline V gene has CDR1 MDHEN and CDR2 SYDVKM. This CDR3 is CATREGTYGYTF. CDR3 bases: TGTGCCACCCGAGAAGGGACCTATGGCTACACCTTC.

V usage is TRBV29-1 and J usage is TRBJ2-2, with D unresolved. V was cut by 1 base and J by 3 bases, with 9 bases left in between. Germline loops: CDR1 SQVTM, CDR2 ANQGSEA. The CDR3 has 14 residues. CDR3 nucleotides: TGCAGCGTTGAAGTGGGTGGAGACACCGGGGAGCTGTTTTTT. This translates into CSVEVGGDTGELFF.

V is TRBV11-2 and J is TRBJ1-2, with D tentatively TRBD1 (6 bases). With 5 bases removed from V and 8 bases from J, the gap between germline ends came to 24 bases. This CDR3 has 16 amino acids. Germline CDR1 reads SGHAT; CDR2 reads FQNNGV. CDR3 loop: CASSPVEWGAREGYTF. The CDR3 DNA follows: TGTGCCAGCAGCCCGGTCGAGTGGGGGGCGCGAGAAGGCTACACCTTC.

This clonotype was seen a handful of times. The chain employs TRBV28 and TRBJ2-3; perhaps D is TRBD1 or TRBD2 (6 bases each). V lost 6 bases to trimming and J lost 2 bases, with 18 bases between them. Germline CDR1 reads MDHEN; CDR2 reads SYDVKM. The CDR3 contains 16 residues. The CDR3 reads CASSRGGFSITDTQYF. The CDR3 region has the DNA TGTGCCAGCAGCCGAGGGGGGTTTTCGATCACAGATACGCAGTATTTT. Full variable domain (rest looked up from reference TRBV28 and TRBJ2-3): DVKVTQSSRYLVKRTGEKVFLECVQDMDHENMFWYRQDPGLGLRLIYFSYDVKMKEKGDIPEGYSVSREKKERFSLILESASTNQTSMYLCASSRGGFSITDTQYFGPGTRLTVL.

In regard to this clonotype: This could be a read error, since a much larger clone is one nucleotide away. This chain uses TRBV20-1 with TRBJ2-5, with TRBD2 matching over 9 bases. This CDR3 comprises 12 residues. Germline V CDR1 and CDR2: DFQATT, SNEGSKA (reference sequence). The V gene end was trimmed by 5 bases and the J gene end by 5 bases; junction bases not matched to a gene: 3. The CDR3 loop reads CSALSGGETQYF. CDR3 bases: TGCAGTGCTCTGAGCGGGGGGGAGACCCAGTACTTC.

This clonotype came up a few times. This CDR3 reads CASSQEDRGGRNEQFF. In DNA form, the CDR3 reads TGCGCCAGCAGCCAAGAAGACAGGGGAGGTAGGAATGAGCAGTTCTTC. The genes are TRBV4-1 and TRBJ2-1, with 8 bases that match TRBD1. There are 16 residues in the CDR3. Per the germline V gene, CDR1 is MGHRA and CDR2 is YSYEKL. J was trimmed by 7 bases and V by 0 bases; bases with no gene match: 8.

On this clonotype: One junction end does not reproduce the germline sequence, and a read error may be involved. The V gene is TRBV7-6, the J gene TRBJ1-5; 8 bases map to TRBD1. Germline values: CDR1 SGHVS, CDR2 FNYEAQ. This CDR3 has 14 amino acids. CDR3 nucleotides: TGTGCTAGCAGCTTCGACAGGGGAAGCCAGCCCCTGCATTTT. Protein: CASSFDRGSQPLHF.

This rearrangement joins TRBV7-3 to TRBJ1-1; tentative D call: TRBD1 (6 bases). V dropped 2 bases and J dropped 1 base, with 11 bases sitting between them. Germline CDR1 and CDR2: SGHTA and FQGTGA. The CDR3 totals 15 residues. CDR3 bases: TGTGCCAGCAGCTTAGACAGGACTCCGAACACTGAAGCTTTCTTT. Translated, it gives CASSLDRTPNTEAFF.

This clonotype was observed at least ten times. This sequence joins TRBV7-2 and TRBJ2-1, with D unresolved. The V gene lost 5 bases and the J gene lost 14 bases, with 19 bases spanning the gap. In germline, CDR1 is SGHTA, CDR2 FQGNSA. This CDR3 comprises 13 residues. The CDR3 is CASSQQDVGPKFF. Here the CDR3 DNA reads TGTGCCAGCAGCCAGCAGGATGTGGGCCCCAAGTTCTTC.

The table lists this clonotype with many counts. CDR3 coding DNA: TGTGCCAGCAGCTTACGGGGGGAATTCACTGAAGCTTTCTTT. It yields the protein CASSLRGEFTEAFF. The chain is built from TRBV7-2 and TRBJ1-1; D perhaps matches TRBD1 (5 bases). This CDR3 contains 14 residues. Trimming stripped 2 bases from V and 4 bases from J, with 11 bases between. Germline CDR1 SGHTA, CDR2 FQGNSA.

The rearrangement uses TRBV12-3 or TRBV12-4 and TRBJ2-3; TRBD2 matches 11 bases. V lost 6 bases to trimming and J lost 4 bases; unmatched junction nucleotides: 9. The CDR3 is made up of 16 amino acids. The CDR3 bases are TGTGCCAGCAGCCAGATAGCGGGAGGGCCGGCAGATACGCAGTATTTT. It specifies CASSQIAGGPADTQYF.

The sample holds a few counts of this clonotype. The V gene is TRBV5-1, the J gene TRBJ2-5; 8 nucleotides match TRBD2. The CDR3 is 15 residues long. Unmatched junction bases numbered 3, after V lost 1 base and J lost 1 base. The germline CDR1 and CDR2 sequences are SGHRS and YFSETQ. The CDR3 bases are TGCGCCAGCAGCTTGATGCTAGCGGGCCAAGAGACCCAGTACTTC. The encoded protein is CASSLMLAGQETQYF.

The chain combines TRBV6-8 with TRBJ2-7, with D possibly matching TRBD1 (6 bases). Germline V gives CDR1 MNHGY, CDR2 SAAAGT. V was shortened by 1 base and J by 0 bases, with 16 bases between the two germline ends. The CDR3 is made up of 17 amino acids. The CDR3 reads CASSYFDRPGSSYEQYF. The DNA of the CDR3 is TGTGCCAGCAGTTACTTCGACAGGCCGGGGAGCTCCTACGAGCAGTACTTC.

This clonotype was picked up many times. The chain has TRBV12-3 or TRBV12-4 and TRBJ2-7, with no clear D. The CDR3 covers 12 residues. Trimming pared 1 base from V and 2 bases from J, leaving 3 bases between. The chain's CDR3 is CASSLDPYEQYF. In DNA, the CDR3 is TGTGCCAGCAGTTTAGACCCCTACGAGCAGTACTTC.

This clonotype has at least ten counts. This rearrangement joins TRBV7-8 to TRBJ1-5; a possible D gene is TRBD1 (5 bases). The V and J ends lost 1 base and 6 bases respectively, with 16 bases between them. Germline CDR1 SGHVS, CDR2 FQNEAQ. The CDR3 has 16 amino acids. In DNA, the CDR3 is TGTGCCAGCAGCTTAGATTTAGGGACGGGAGGTCAGCCCCAGCATTTT. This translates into CASSLDLGTGGQPQHF.

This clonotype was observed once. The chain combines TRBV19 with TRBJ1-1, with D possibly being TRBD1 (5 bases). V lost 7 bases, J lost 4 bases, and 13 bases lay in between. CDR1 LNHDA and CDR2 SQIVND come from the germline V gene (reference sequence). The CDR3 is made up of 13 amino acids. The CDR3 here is CASNQGRFTEAFF. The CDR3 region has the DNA TGTGCCAGTAACCAGGGACGGTTCACTGAAGCTTTCTTT.

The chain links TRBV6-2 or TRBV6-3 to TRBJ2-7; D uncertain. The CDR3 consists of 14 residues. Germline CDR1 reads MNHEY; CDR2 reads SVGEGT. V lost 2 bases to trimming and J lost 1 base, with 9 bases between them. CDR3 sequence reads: CASSYPPDSYEQYF. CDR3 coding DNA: TGTGCCAGCAGTTACCCCCCCGATTCCTACGAGCAGTACTTC.

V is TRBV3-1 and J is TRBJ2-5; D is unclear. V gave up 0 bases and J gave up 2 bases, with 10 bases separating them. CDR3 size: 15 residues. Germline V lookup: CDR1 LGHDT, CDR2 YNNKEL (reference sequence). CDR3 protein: CASSQDGLGQETQYF. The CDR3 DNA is TGTGCCAGCAGCCAAGATGGGCTGGGACAAGAGACCCAGTACTTC.

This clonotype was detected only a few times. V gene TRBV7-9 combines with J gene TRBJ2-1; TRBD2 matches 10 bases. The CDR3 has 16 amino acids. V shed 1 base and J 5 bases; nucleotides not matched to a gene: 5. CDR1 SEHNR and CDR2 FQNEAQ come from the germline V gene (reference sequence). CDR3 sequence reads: CASSLELLAGHNEQFF. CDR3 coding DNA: TGTGCCAGCAGCTTAGAACTACTAGCGGGGCACAATGAGCAGTTCTTC.

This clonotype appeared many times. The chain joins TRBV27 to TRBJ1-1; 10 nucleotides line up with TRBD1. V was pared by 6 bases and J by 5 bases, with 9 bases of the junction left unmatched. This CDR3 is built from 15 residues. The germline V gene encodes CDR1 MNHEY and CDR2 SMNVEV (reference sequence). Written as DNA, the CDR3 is TGTGCCAGCAGGGGGGGACAGGGGAGGAGGACTGAAGCTTTCTTT. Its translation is CASRGGQGRRTEAFF.

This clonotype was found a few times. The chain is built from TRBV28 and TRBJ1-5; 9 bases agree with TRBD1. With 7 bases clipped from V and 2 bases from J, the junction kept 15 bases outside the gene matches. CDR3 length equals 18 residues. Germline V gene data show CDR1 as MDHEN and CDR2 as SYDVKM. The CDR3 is CASIKRGQGLGGNQPQHF. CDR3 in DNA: TGTGCCAGCATAAAGAGGGGACAGGGTCTAGGGGGCAATCAGCCCCAGCATTTT.

The CDR3 is CASSLVATGVDQPQHF. The CDR3 region has the DNA TGTGCCAGCAGTTTAGTGGCGACAGGGGTGGACCAGCCCCAGCATTTT. V is TRBV28 and J is TRBJ1-5, with TRBD1 matching 8 bases. The CDR3 extends over 16 amino acids. The germline CDR1 and CDR2 sequences are MDHEN and SYDVKM. Trimming took 2 bases from V and 7 from J; bases not matched to a gene: 10.